Each of the 29 T cell receptor beta chains below was sequenced from the same sample in a study of cytomegalovirus exposure and HLA in healthy donors. Primers for the PCR totalled 60 Vbeta and 13 Jbeta. Profiling relied on immunoSEQ multiplex PCR, and the TCRdb table lists in-frame clones only, not all of them. Among 70,000 to 90,000 clones listed, 75% were seen once. The sequencing sample was made of PBMCs. Source of these receptors: a man aged 35-49 years in good health and CMV-seronegative.

V and J are TRBV9 and TRBJ2-7; 8 positions agree with TRBD2. The J segment lost 7 bases and the V segment lost 4 bases, leaving 7 bases of the junction unmatched. Germline V lookup: CDR1 SGDLS, CDR2 YYNGEE. This CDR3 is 13 amino acids long. The CDR3 bases are TGTGCCAGCAGCCGAGCGGGAGAAGGGGAGCAGTACTTC. Translation gives CASSRAGEGEQYF. Full variable domain (rest looked up from reference TRBV9 and TRBJ2-7): DSGVTQTPKHLITATGQRVTLRCSPRSGDLSVYWYQQSLDQGLQFLIQYYNGEERAKGNILERFSAQQFPDLHSELNLSSLELGDSALYFCASSRAGEGEQYFGPGTRLTVT.

This clone was counted between two and nine times. The genes are TRBV19 and TRBJ1-5; D possibly corresponds to TRBD1 (6 bases). V gave up 7 bases and J gave up 4 bases, with 14 bases separating them. The CDR3 is made up of 14 amino acids. The V gene's germline CDR1 is LNHDA and CDR2 SQIVND (reference sequence). The CDR3 is CASKRQAGNQPQHF. CDR3 DNA sequence: TGTGCCAGTAAGCGACAGGCTGGGAATCAGCCCCAGCATTTT.

V gene TRBV27 combines with J gene TRBJ2-2; D uncertain. This CDR3 has 15 residues. V lost 2 bases and J lost 1, with 8 bases in between. Germline-derived CDR1 and CDR2 are MNHEY and SMNVEV (reference sequence). Here the CDR3 reads CASSLLPVNTGELFF. As DNA, the CDR3 is TGTGCCAGCAGTTTACTTCCGGTGAACACCGGGGAGCTGTTTTTT.

This chain uses TRBV30 with TRBJ1-3; 9 positions agree with TRBD1. Germline assignment: CDR1 GTSNPN and CDR2 SVGIG (reference sequence). CDR3 size: 19 residues. With V trimmed by 4 bases and J by 0 bases, 16 bases remained unmatched. CDR3: CAWTRRGQGPISSGNTIYF. CDR3 coding DNA: TGTGCCTGGACCAGGCGGGGACAGGGACCAATTAGCTCTGGAAACACCATATATTTT.

The rearrangement joins TRBV28 to TRBJ2-2; tentative D call: TRBD1 (6 bases). The CDR3 sequence is 14 residues long. Germline CDR1 reads MDHEN; CDR2 reads SYDVKM. The germline V and J ends were trimmed by 6 bases and 4 bases, with 12 bases remaining between them. The CDR3 DNA follows: TGTGCCAGCAGCGTAGGACAGTTCACCGGGGAGCTGTTTTTT. As protein: CASSVGQFTGELFF.

For this clone: One end of the junction fails to match germline, which may point to a read error. The chain uses TRBV6-6 and TRBJ1-5, with a possible D match to TRBD1 (5 bases). CDR1 MNHNY and CDR2 SVGAGI come from the germline V gene (reference sequence). The CDR3 is 13 amino acids. DNA of the CDR3: TGTGCGAGCATGGGGGGATCAGGGCAGCCCCAGCATTTT. Encoded protein: CASMGGSGQPQHF.

This clone was observed a single time. J is TRBJ2-1 and V is TRBV30; a possible D gene is TRBD1 (6 bases). V was trimmed by 4 bases and J by 2 bases, leaving 9 bases between them. Per germline, CDR1 GTSNPN and CDR2 SVGIG (reference sequence). The CDR3 has 13 residues. CDR3 sequence reads: CAWTRGPYNEQFF. Written as DNA, the CDR3 is TGTGCCTGGACCAGGGGCCCCTACAATGAGCAGTTCTTC.

V gene TRBV14 combines with J gene TRBJ2-3; D gene ambiguous. CDR3 length: 15 amino acids. The germline V and J ends were trimmed by 1 base and 0 bases, with 8 bases remaining between them. Germline V gives CDR1 SGHDN, CDR2 FVKESK. The CDR3 DNA reads TGTGCCAGCAGCCAAGTGGGCCGAAGCACAGATACGCAGTATTTT. Translating gives CASSQVGRSTDTQYF.

This clone was found once. V gene TRBV7-2 combines with J gene TRBJ2-3; 10 bases align to TRBD2. The ends lost 5 bases at V and 3 bases at J; junction bases unmatched: 11. This CDR3 comprises 17 residues. The germline V gene encodes CDR1 SGHTA and CDR2 FQGNSA. Here the CDR3 reads CASSMKLAGLKTDTQYF. In DNA, the CDR3 is TGTGCCAGCAGCATGAAACTAGCGGGACTTAAGACAGATACGCAGTATTTT.

The genes are TRBV15 and TRBJ1-2; TRBD1 matches at 10 bases. The CDR3 extends over 14 amino acids. The germline gives CDR1 LNHNV, CDR2 YYDKDF (reference sequence). V dropped 1 base and J dropped 5; count of bases not matched to a gene: 1. The CDR3 DNA sequence: TGTGCCACCAGCAGAGGACAGGGGGCTTATGGCTACACCTTC. Translation gives CATSRGQGAYGYTF.

This chain uses TRBV18 with TRBJ1-5; D remains unclear. CDR1 and CDR2 (germline): KGHSH, LQKENI. The CDR3 is made up of 16 amino acids. V lost 1 base and J 0 bases, leaving 10 bases between the germline ends. For the CDR3, the DNA is TGTGCCAGCTCACCACTTTCCGGAGATAGCAATCAGCCCCAGCATTTT. Its translation: CASSPLSGDSNQPQHF.

The chain uses TRBV27 and TRBJ2-2; 7 positions match TRBD2. The CDR3 contains 15 residues. Germline CDR1 reads MNHEY; CDR2 reads SMNVEV (reference sequence). The V segment lost 3 bases and the J segment 0 bases; nucleotides outside the gene matches: 1. The CDR3 region is CASSFGLANTGELFF. The CDR3 DNA is TGTGCCAGCAGTTTTGGACTAGCGAACACCGGGGAGCTGTTTTTT.

This clone was counted between two and nine times. The V and J genes are TRBV5-1 and TRBJ1-4; possible D gene TRBD1, 6 bases. The CDR3 extends over 14 amino acids. Trimming removed 3 bases from V and 7 bases from J, with 13 bases in between. Germline V gene data show CDR1 as SGHRS and CDR2 as YFSETQ. The CDR3 is CASSWGTKGEKLFF. CDR3 sequence (DNA): TGCGCCAGCAGCTGGGGGACAAAGGGTGAAAAACTGTTTTTT.

The chain has TRBV5-1 and TRBJ1-2; 9 nucleotides line up with TRBD1. The CDR3 is 16 amino acids. V shed 4 bases and J 4 bases; nucleotides not matched to a gene: 11. From germline, CDR1 is SGHRS and CDR2 YFSETQ. DNA of the CDR3: TGCGCCAGCAGCCCCACCAGGACAGGGGAAGGCTATGGCTACACCTTC. It translates to CASSPTRTGEGYGYTF.

V usage is TRBV7-2 and J usage is TRBJ2-3, with a weak D call TRBD2 (6 bases). The CDR3 is made up of 15 amino acids. Germline CDR1 is SGHTA and CDR2 is FQGNSA. V shed 4 bases and J shed 3 bases, with 14 bases lying between them. The CDR3 protein is CASSSQAGMTDTQYF. CDR3 nucleotide sequence: TGTGCCAGCAGCTCCCAAGCGGGTATGACAGATACGCAGTATTTT.

The CDR3 DNA sequence: TGTGCCAGCAGTGAATGGGGGGTCTCCTACGAGCAGTACTTC. Translation gives CASSEWGVSYEQYF. The chain employs TRBV2 and TRBJ2-7; tentative D call: TRBD2 (6 bases). CDR1 is SNHLY and CDR2 is FYNNEI in the germline V gene. Between the trimmed V and J ends, which lost 2 bases and 0 bases, there was a span of 8 bases. The CDR3 totals 14 residues.

This sequence joins TRBV9 and TRBJ1-3; 7 nucleotides match TRBD1. J lost 1 base, V lost 0 bases, and 7 bases had no gene match. Germline loops: CDR1 SGDLS, CDR2 YYNGEE. The CDR3 extends over 17 amino acids. The CDR3 loop reads CASSVATPTGSGNTIYF. The CDR3 bases are TGTGCCAGCAGCGTAGCGACGCCGACAGGGTCTGGAAACACCATATATTTT.

The rearrangement links TRBV19 to TRBJ1-2; TRBD1 might be the D (5 bases). The CDR3 spans 17 residues. The V end was cut by 3 bases, the J end by 4 bases, with 21 bases between. Germline CDR1 LNHDA, CDR2 SQIVND (reference sequence). The CDR3 sequence is CASSIRVVQGYSYGYTF. The CDR3 DNA follows: TGTGCCAGTAGTATTCGCGTCGTCCAGGGCTACTCCTATGGCTACACCTTC.

V is TRBV19 and J is TRBJ1-2; TRBD1 is a possible D gene (5 bases). V lost 3 bases to trimming and J lost 7 bases, with 9 bases between them. The V gene's germline CDR1 is LNHDA and CDR2 SQIVND (reference sequence). There are 12 residues in the CDR3. The CDR3 loop reads CASSMGLPGYTF. CDR3 DNA: TGTGCCAGTAGTATGGGACTACCTGGCTACACCTTC.

This clone was picked up a small number of times. The CDR3 here is CASRRTGYNSPLHF. The CDR3 DNA reads as TGTGCCAGCAGGCGGACGGGATATAATTCACCCCTCCACTTT. The gene calls are TRBV28 and TRBJ1-6; no clear D gene. Germline-derived CDR1 and CDR2 are MDHEN and SYDVKM. Trimming left V 6 bases short and J 4 bases short, with 10 bases between. The CDR3 spans 14 residues.

This sequence joins TRBV6-5 and TRBJ2-1, with D unclear. The CDR3 covers 14 residues. Germline V lookup: CDR1 MNHEY, CDR2 SVGAGI. Trimming shortened V by 2 bases and J by 3 bases, and 8 bases separated the two germline ends. The CDR3 sequence is CASSYGQDYNEQFF. CDR3 nucleotides: TGTGCCAGCAGTTACGGGCAGGACTACAATGAGCAGTTCTTC.

This clone appeared a single time. V is TRBV19 and J is TRBJ1-6; tentative D call: TRBD1 (5 bases). This CDR3 comprises 13 residues. The germline V and J ends were trimmed by 2 bases and 8 bases, with 7 bases remaining between them. Germline CDR1 reads LNHDA; CDR2 reads SQIVND (reference sequence). CDR3: CASSISQDSPLHF. DNA of the CDR3: TGTGCCAGTAGTATATCACAGGATTCACCCCTCCACTTT. The variable domain in full, with the rest retrieved from reference TRBV19 and TRBJ1-6, is DGGITQSPKYLFRKEGQNVTLSCEQNLNHDAMYWYRQDPGQGLRLIYYSQIVNDFQKGDIAEGYSVSREKKESFPLTVTSAQKNPTAFYLCASSISQDSPLHFGNGTRLTVT.

The chain carries TRBV28 and TRBJ1-6; possible D gene TRBD1, 6 bases. The V end was cut by 11 bases, the J end by 5 bases, with 19 bases between. The length of the CDR3 is 15 residues. Germline CDR1 reads MDHEN; CDR2 reads SYDVKM. The CDR3 region is CAGRSRGANNSPLHF. The CDR3 bases are TGTGCCGGCCGCTCTCGGGGGGCCAATAATTCACCCCTCCACTTT.

The V call is TRBV2, the J call TRBJ2-3; 10 nucleotides align to TRBD2. This CDR3 spans 16 amino acids. With 2 bases clipped from V and 2 bases from J, the junction kept 4 bases outside the gene matches. Germline CDR1 reads SNHLY; CDR2 reads FYNNEI. The CDR3 DNA sequence: TGTGCCAGCAGTGAACGGCTAGCGGGGGTCACAGATACGCAGTATTTT. This encodes CASSERLAGVTDTQYF.

The gene calls are TRBV30 and TRBJ2-7; D gene uncertain. Germline assignment: CDR1 GTSNPN and CDR2 SVGIG (reference sequence). Trimming cost V 2 bases and J 4 bases, with 12 bases left between them. This CDR3 spans 13 amino acids. The CDR3 sequence: CAWSSNFLYEQYF. The CDR3 DNA reads as TGTGCCTGGAGTAGCAACTTCTTATACGAGCAGTACTTC.

With respect to this clone: The junction does not match germline at one end; this may be a read error. The same CDR3 also results from other DNA sequences found in this sample. V is TRBV7-8 and J is TRBJ1-3, with 9 bases matching TRBD1. The CDR3 covers 16 residues. Germline-derived CDR1 and CDR2 are SGHVS and FQNEAQ. The CDR3 spells CASSLGQGRTGNTIYF. CDR3 DNA sequence: TGTGCCAGCAGCCTAGGACAGGGGCGTACTGGAAACACCATATATTTC.

The chain uses TRBV28 and TRBJ1-1; a weak D match, TRBD1 (5 bases). This CDR3 has 12 amino acids. Between the trimmed V and J ends, which lost 7 bases and 2 bases, there was a span of 8 bases. Germline CDR1 MDHEN, CDR2 SYDVKM. CDR3 in amino acids: CASTDSNTEAFF. The CDR3 bases are TGTGCCAGCACCGACAGCAACACTGAAGCTTTCTTT.

This clone was observed a single time. The rearrangement uses TRBV23-1 and TRBJ1-5, with 8 bases matching TRBD1. TRBV23-1 is reported as an ORF; its role is uncertain. CDR3 length: 16 residues. J gave up 5 bases and V 6 bases, and 12 bases lay outside the gene matches. The CDR3 DNA sequence: TGCGCCAGCAGGGTACTCGCAGGGGGCCCAGATCAGCCCCAGCATTTT. This encodes CASRVLAGGPDQPQHF.

The chain couples TRBV4-1 to TRBJ1-2; D gene uncertain. The germline V and J ends were trimmed by 0 bases and 1 base, with 12 bases remaining between them. Germline CDR1 MGHRA, CDR2 YSYEKL. The CDR3 sequence is 16 residues long. CDR3 DNA: TGCGCCAGCAGCCAAGATCGAAGTGTACTTAACTATGGCTACACCTTC. This translates into CASSQDRSVLNYGYTF.